The present T cell receptor (beta chain) was sequenced within a study of shared clonotypes between healthy human individuals. From germline, CDR1 is LNHDA and CDR2 SQIVND (reference sequence). V lost 5 bases and J lost 4; bases outside the gene matches: 5. The CDR3 loop spans 15 amino acids. Assay: immunoSEQ multiplex PCR; the TCRdb copy retains only in-frame clones and omits some. The sample contains 2 million or so clones, about 95% of which appear only once. Cells designated naive CD8 were CD45RO-negative and were positively selected for CCR7, with terminally differentiated effector memory CD45RA+ cells excluded.

The chain joins TRBV19 to TRBJ2-7; the match to TRBD2 covers 13 bases. Sample: naive CD8+ T cells sorted from blood. The TCR sequence derives from a man aged 18 to 35 in good health. CDR3 residues: CASSPGLAGEYEQYF. As DNA, the CDR3 is TGTGCCAGTAGTCCCGGACTAGCGGGAGAATACGAGCAGTACTTC. Full variable domain (remainder filled in from reference TRBV19 and TRBJ2-7): DGGITQSPKYLFRKEGQNVTLSCEQNLNHDAMYWYRQDPGQGLRLIYYSQIVNDFQKGDIAEGYSVSREKKESFPLTVTSAQKNPTAFYLCASSPGLAGEYEQYFGPGTRLTVT.